This T cell receptor beta chain was found in a study of T-cell reconstitution after alpha-beta-depleted transplantation in children. This clonotype was detected only a few times. Its target is not known. The TCRbeta library was prepared with unique molecular identifiers. TCRdb redid the calling of the PCR reads with MiXCR, one entry per CDR3 protein. The sample has around 500,000 distinct CDR3 sequences; around 23% are singletons. Whole-study results and caveats: Several hundred graft clones that had expanded were reportedly the source of alpha-beta T cells about two months after transplant.

The clonotype comes from a boy under two years old who had a stem cell transplant for acute myeloid leukemia, so the T cells may come from the graft donor. Source: PBMCs, mostly from graft donor cells, taken 360 days after TCRalphabeta/CD19-depleted stem cell transplant.

The CDR3 reads CSVDGTGSNEQFF. CDR3 coding DNA: TGCAGCGTTGACGGGACAGGAAGCAATGAGCAGTTCTTC. The chain recombines TRBV29-1 with TRBJ2-1; 8 nucleotides align to TRBD1. The V gene's germline CDR1 is SQVTM and CDR2 ANQGSEA. This CDR3 comprises 13 residues. V gave up 3 bases and J gave up 6 bases; unmatched junction bases: 4.